A single sample gave rise to the 25 T cell receptor beta chains below, sequenced in a study of T-cell memory formation after mild COVID-19. Each CDR3 protein is one row after TCRdb ran MiXCR on the 5' RACE reads. The top ten clones hold approximately 21% of a sample with about 350,000 distinct CDR3 sequences, roughly 15% of them seen once. The sample taken for sequencing was PBMCs or a T cell subset sorted from them (not recorded which). The source of these receptors is a man younger than 30 who had mild COVID-19 (a few samples of this study predate the infection). Cell type and time point are not known.

In this sample, this clonotype turned up a few times. The V call is TRBV29-1, the J call TRBJ2-7; 12 bases fit TRBD2. The junction had 12 bases not matched to a gene; V was cut back by 4 bases and J by 2 bases. There are 17 residues in the CDR3. The germline V gene encodes CDR1 SQVTM and CDR2 ANQGSEA. CDR3 residues: CSVVGSGLAGLPYEQYF. The CDR3 DNA is TGCAGCGTTGTAGGGTCGGGACTAGCGGGTCTACCCTACGAGCAGTACTTC.

This clonotype has a count of ten or more. The chain employs TRBV5-1 and TRBJ2-7; the D gene is possibly TRBD2 (5 bases). The CDR3 spans 15 residues. V lost 4 bases and J lost 2, with 16 bases in between. CDR1 is SGHRS and CDR2 is YFSETQ in the germline V gene. This CDR3 is CASSEGSQSPYEQYF. In nucleotides, the CDR3 is TGCGCCAGCAGCGAGGGATCACAGTCCCCCTACGAGCAGTACTTC.

This clonotype was seen a few times. The rearrangement joins TRBV11-2 to TRBJ2-2, with 7 bases identical to TRBD2. The CDR3 is 16 amino acids. CDR1 and CDR2 from the germline V gene are SGHAT and FQNNGV. V gave up 4 bases and J gave up 1 base; unmatched junction bases: 6. This CDR3 reads CASSSYQRGNTGELFF. In nucleotides, the CDR3 is TGTGCCAGCAGCTCCTACCAGCGGGGGAACACCGGGGAGCTGTTTTTT. Full variable domain (missing parts from reference TRBV11-2 and TRBJ2-2): EAGVAQSPRYKIIEKRQSVAFWCNPISGHATLYWYQQILGQGPKLLIQFQNNGVVDDSQLPKDRFSAERLKGVDSTLKIQPAKLEDSAVYLCASSSYQRGNTGELFFGEGSRLTVL.

There are a few counts of this clonotype. This sequence joins TRBV4-3 and TRBJ1-2; TRBD1 aligns across 7 bases. Germline values: CDR1 LGHNA, CDR2 YSLEER. This CDR3 is built from 17 residues. Losses at the gene ends were 1 base for V and 3 bases for J; bases not matched to a gene: 11. In nucleotides, the CDR3 is TGCGCCAGCAGCCAAGGAGATAGGGGGCGGGAGGACTATGGCTACACCTTC. As protein: CASSQGDRGREDYGYTF.

This clonotype was observed at least ten times. This chain uses TRBV10-3 with TRBJ1-5, with 8 bases that match TRBD1. The CDR3 has 14 residues. With V trimmed by 2 bases and J by 7 bases, 4 bases remained unmatched. The germline CDR1 and CDR2 sequences are ENHRY and SYGVKD. For the CDR3, the DNA is TGTGCCATCAGTGAGAGGACAGGGCGACAGCCCCAGCATTTT. Translation gives CAISERTGRQPQHF.

J is TRBJ2-7 and V is TRBV5-4; perhaps TRBD2 as D (6 bases). V was pared by 10 bases and J by 3 bases, with 8 bases between. Germline V gene sequence: CDR1 SGHNT, CDR2 YYREEE (reference sequence). This CDR3 is 10 amino acids long. The CDR3 here is CAAGNYEQYV. In nucleotides, the CDR3 is TGTGCCGCGGGGAACTACGAGCAGTACGTC.

This clonotype was detected only a few times. The V call is TRBV6-7, the J call TRBJ2-4, with D possibly TRBD1 on 6 matching bases. TRBV6-7 is placed among ORFs of uncertain function. CDR3 size: 16 residues. V lost 4 bases to trimming and J lost 5 bases, with 18 bases between them. The CDR3 nucleotides are TGTGCCAGCAGTTGCCCTTGGGGGCAGGGGCAAAACATTCAGTACTTC. Residues: CASSCPWGQGQNIQYF.

This clonotype was seen ten or more times. V and J are TRBV18 and TRBJ2-7, with D perhaps TRBD1 (5 bases). V lost 3 bases and J lost 4, with 16 bases in between. CDR1 and CDR2 from the germline V gene are KGHSH and LQKENI. The CDR3 loop spans 15 amino acids. CDR3 coding DNA: TGTGCCAGCTCACCGCAAGGGGCCTCCGGGTACGAGCAGTACTTC. Protein sequence: CASSPQGASGYEQYF.

This chain uses TRBV7-2 with TRBJ2-3; D is perhaps TRBD2 (5 bases). V was cut by 5 bases and J by 6 bases, with 12 bases left in between. This CDR3 contains 13 residues. CDR1 and CDR2 from the germline V gene are SGHTA and FQGNSA. For the CDR3, the DNA is TGTGCCAGCAGCCGGGGAGAAAGGGATACGCAGTATTTT. It encodes CASSRGERDTQYF.

This chain links TRBV6-2 or TRBV6-3 with TRBJ2-7; D is perhaps TRBD1 (6 bases). Germline CDR1 reads MNHEY; CDR2 reads SVGEGT. CDR3 size: 15 residues. The V end was cut by 6 bases, the J end by 2 bases, with 17 bases between. The chain's CDR3 is CASRSAGAAAYEQYV. The CDR3 bases are TGTGCCAGCAGATCGGCAGGGGCAGCCGCCTACGAGCAGTACGTC.

The rearrangement links TRBV7-2 to TRBJ2-6, with 9 bases that match TRBD1. CDR1 and CDR2 (germline): SGHTA, FQGNSA. With V trimmed by 5 bases and J by 15 bases, 11 bases remained unmatched. This CDR3 region has 14 residues. CDR3 amino acids: CASSERDRAKGLTF. DNA of the CDR3: TGTGCCAGCAGCGAAAGGGACAGGGCAAAGGGCCTGACTTTC.

Only a few counts were recorded for this clonotype. The chain employs TRBV21-1 and TRBJ2-7. TRBV21-1 is described as a pseudogene. This CDR3 comprises 13 residues. CDR3 residues: CASPYRSSYEQYV. The CDR3 DNA follows: TGTGCCAGTCCTTATAGGAGCTCCTACGAGCAGTACGTC.

This clonotype occurred a few times. The gene calls are TRBV29-1 and TRBJ2-1, with 10 positions matching TRBD1. The CDR3 runs 13 residues. The germline V gene has CDR1 SQVTM and CDR2 ANQGSEA. The J segment lost 7 bases and the V segment lost 5 bases, leaving 5 bases of the junction unmatched. The CDR3 here is CSVNRDRGNEQFF. As DNA, the CDR3 is TGCAGCGTTAACCGGGACAGGGGAAATGAGCAGTTCTTC.

This sequence joins TRBV5-5 and TRBJ1-3; tentative D call: TRBD1 (6 bases). The CDR3 length is 16 residues. V lost 4 bases and J 4 bases, leaving 18 bases between the germline ends. Germline V gives CDR1 SGHKS, CDR2 YYEKEE (reference sequence). The CDR3 DNA follows: TGTGCCAGCAGCCCGGGGGGGCAGGCGCCCGGAAACACCATATATTTT. Translating gives CASSPGGQAPGNTIYF.

This rearrangement joins TRBV3-1 to TRBJ1-2; tentative D call: TRBD1 (6 bases). Between the trimmed V and J ends, which lost 6 bases and 8 bases, there was a span of 16 bases. This CDR3 region has 13 residues. Germline lookup yields CDR1 LGHDT and CDR2 YNNKEL (reference sequence). CDR3 sequence: CASSRQVMEGYTF. Here the CDR3 DNA reads TGTGCCAGCAGTCGACAGGTCATGGAGGGCTACACCTTC.

The table lists this clonotype with many counts. The chain employs TRBV12-3 or TRBV12-4 and TRBJ2-1, with D unresolved. The ends were cut back, 6 bases at V and 7 bases at J, with 7 bases in the middle. The CDR3 loop spans 11 amino acids. CDR3 sequence: CASRLGNEQFF. CDR3 bases: TGTGCCAGCAGACTGGGGAATGAGCAGTTCTTC.

This clonotype was picked up many times. V gene TRBV4-3 combines with J gene TRBJ2-3, with 12 nucleotides matching TRBD2. After removal of 0 bases from V and 3 bases from J, the junction contained 4 bases not matched to a gene. CDR3 length: 17 residues. Looked up from germline, CDR1 is LGHNA and CDR2 is YSLEER. The CDR3 is CASSQELAGGPTDTQYF. The DNA for the CDR3 is TGCGCCAGCAGCCAAGAACTAGCGGGGGGCCCGACAGATACGCAGTATTTT.

The rearrangement links TRBV28 to TRBJ2-4, with D possibly matching TRBD1 (5 bases). In germline, CDR1 is MDHEN, CDR2 SYDVKM. Trimming pared 5 bases from V and 0 bases from J, leaving 14 bases between. The CDR3 contains 16 residues. The CDR3 coding sequence is TGTGCCAGCAGTCGGTCGGACACGCTAGCCAAAAACATTCAGTACTTC. It codes for CASSRSDTLAKNIQYF. Full variable domain (missing parts from reference TRBV28 and TRBJ2-4): DVKVTQSSRYLVKRTGEKVFLECVQDMDHENMFWYRQDPGLGLRLIYFSYDVKMKEKGDIPEGYSVSREKKERFSLILESASTNQTSMYLCASSRSDTLAKNIQYFGAGTRLSVL.

This clonotype was observed at least ten times. The chain employs TRBV7-2 and TRBJ1-6; D is unclear. Germline V gene data show CDR1 as SGHTA and CDR2 as FQGNSA. The CDR3 contains 15 residues. V was clipped by 6 bases and J by 2 bases, with 11 bases between them. CDR3 nucleotides: TGTGCCAGCAGTCCAACTTATGCCTATAATTCACCCCTCCACTTT. Its protein is CASSPTYAYNSPLHF.

The chain couples TRBV12-5 to TRBJ2-3; D call uncertain. The V and J ends lost 5 bases and 6 bases respectively, with 6 bases between them. CDR1 LGHNT and CDR2 FRNRAP come from the germline V gene. The length of the CDR3 is 11 residues. In nucleotides, the CDR3 is TGTGCTAGTGGTCCCCCGGATACGCAGTATTTT. Translated: CASGPPDTQYF.

This clonotype turned up a few times. The chain couples TRBV18 to TRBJ2-5; D is tentatively TRBD1 or TRBD2 (5 bases each). V lost 8 bases to trimming and J lost 3 bases, with 25 bases between them. Germline V gene lookup returns CDR1 KGHSH and CDR2 LQKENI. The CDR3 is made up of 17 amino acids. The CDR3 protein is CASLTQQQRDAEETQYF. In DNA, the CDR3 is TGTGCCAGCCTAACACAACAACAACGGGACGCTGAAGAGACCCAGTACTTC.

This clonotype was counted a few times. V is TRBV7-2 and J is TRBJ1-2; D is perhaps TRBD1 (5 bases). This CDR3 contains 14 residues. Germline lookup yields CDR1 SGHTA and CDR2 FQGNSA. V lost 5 bases to trimming and J lost 8 bases, with 18 bases between them. CDR3 nucleotides: TGTGCCAGCAGCCTAGGGGCCGGAGTCTTAGGCTACACCTTC. Translated, it gives CASSLGAGVLGYTF.

The chain couples TRBV6-1 to TRBJ1-1; D call uncertain. V was clipped by 6 bases and J by 2 bases, with 10 bases between them. The germline gives CDR1 MNHNS, CDR2 SASEGT. CDR3 length: 13 residues. The CDR3 region is CASSARENTEAFF. In DNA form, the CDR3 reads TGTGCCAGCAGCGCAAGGGAAAACACTGAAGCTTTCTTT.

This clonotype was counted many times. V and J are TRBV7-2 and TRBJ1-4, with 7 bases fitting TRBD1. With 4 bases clipped from V and 5 bases from J, the junction kept 1 base outside the gene matches. This CDR3 has 13 residues. CDR1 is SGHTA, CDR2 FQGNSA, per germline. The CDR3 sequence: CASSWTGNEKLFF. As DNA, the CDR3 is TGTGCCAGCAGCTGGACAGGCAATGAAAAACTGTTTTTT.

The table lists this clonotype with a few counts. The chain combines TRBV5-6 with TRBJ1-2, with D hard to call. In germline, CDR1 is SGHDT, CDR2 YYEEEE. Trimming took off 4 bases at V and 2 bases at J, with 15 bases between the two ends. The CDR3 totals 15 residues. In DNA form, the CDR3 reads TGTGCCAGCAGCCTCGCGGGAGCGACGAACTATGGCTACACCTTC. Its translation is CASSLAGATNYGYTF.